Shown below are 10 T cell receptor beta chains from a single sample sequenced in a study of blood T cell repertoires in COVID-19. Method: immunoSEQ multiplex PCR; TCRdb's copy keeps in-frame clones and lacks some. The table records roughly 280,000 clones, 88% of them present only once. What was sequenced was peripheral blood. These receptors were obtained from a woman in her thirties with COVID-19, enrolled during active disease.

The V gene is TRBV2, the J gene TRBJ2-1; D is possibly TRBD1 (7 bases). CDR3 length equals 14 residues. The germline gives CDR1 SNHLY, CDR2 FYNNEI. V gave up 3 bases and J gave up 6 bases, with 12 bases separating them. CDR3 DNA: TGTGCCAGCAGTGATTGGCAGGGGGGCAATGAGCAGTTCTTC. It codes for CASSDWQGGNEQFF.

The chain couples TRBV5-1 to TRBJ2-3; D is ambiguous. The CDR3 is 14 amino acids. Trimming shortened V by 2 bases and J by 0 bases, and 7 bases separated the two germline ends. In germline, CDR1 is SGHRS, CDR2 YFSETQ. CDR3 sequence: CASSFTSSTDTQYF. The CDR3 coding sequence is TGCGCCAGCAGCTTTACTTCTAGCACAGATACGCAGTATTTT.

The chain's CDR3 is CASSSAGLAGYEQYF. The CDR3 nucleotides read TGCGCCAGCAGTAGTGCTGGACTAGCGGGCTACGAGCAGTACTTC. The chain combines TRBV5-1 with TRBJ2-7; TRBD2 matches at 11 bases. V lost 5 bases, J lost 3 bases, and 7 bases stayed unmatched. The CDR3 is 15 amino acids. Germline V gene data show CDR1 as SGHRS and CDR2 as YFSETQ.

The J gene is TRBJ2-7, the V gene TRBV4-2; D gene ambiguous. The CDR3 totals 16 residues. Germline values: CDR1 LGHNA, CDR2 YNFKEQ. V shed 0 bases and J shed 0 bases, with 12 bases lying between them. Written as DNA, the CDR3 is TGTGCCAGCAGCCAAGATATCGCGACTGGCTCCTACGAGCAGTACTTC. Its protein is CASSQDIATGSYEQYF.

This clone was found once. The rearrangement links TRBV4-3 to TRBJ2-3, with a tentative D call TRBD2 (6 bases). The CDR3 spans 15 residues. Per the germline V gene, CDR1 is LGHNA and CDR2 is YSLEER. V was cut by 1 base and J by 4 bases, with 12 bases left in between. The CDR3 nucleotides are TGCGCCAGCAGCCAAGGTGGCAGGGAGGCAGATACGCAGTATTTT. Translated, it gives CASSQGGREADTQYF.

The genes are TRBV25-1 and TRBJ1-3; D is perhaps TRBD1 (6 bases). V lost 4 bases and J 6 bases, leaving 16 bases between the germline ends. The CDR3 has 15 residues. Per the germline V gene, CDR1 is MGHDK and CDR2 is SYGVNS. CDR3 amino acids: CASSATAQGKNTIYF. The DNA of the CDR3 is TGTGCCAGCAGTGCCACCGCCCAGGGGAAAAACACCATATATTTT.

This clone occurred once. The J gene is TRBJ1-5, the V gene TRBV5-5, with D possibly being TRBD1 (5 bases). With 3 bases removed from V and 4 bases from J, the gap between germline ends came to 8 bases. Germline CDR1 and CDR2: SGHKS and YYEKEE (reference sequence). The CDR3 is made up of 13 amino acids. The CDR3 DNA sequence: TGTGCCAGCAGCTCGGAGGGGAATCAGCCCCAGCATTTT. Residues: CASSSEGNQPQHF.

This chain connects TRBV28 to TRBJ2-7; 8 nucleotides align to TRBD1. CDR3 length equals 17 residues. V was pared by 6 bases and J by 3 bases, with 16 bases of the junction left unmatched. The germline V gene has CDR1 MDHEN and CDR2 SYDVKM. In nucleotides, the CDR3 is TGTGCCAGCAGAACCTCAGGGGGCATATCCCGAGACTACGAGCAGTACTTC. Translated: CASRTSGGISRDYEQYF. Full variable domain (rest looked up from reference TRBV28 and TRBJ2-7): DVKVTQSSRYLVKRTGEKVFLECVQDMDHENMFWYRQDPGLGLRLIYFSYDVKMKEKGDIPEGYSVSREKKERFSLILESASTNQTSMYLCASRTSGGISRDYEQYFGPGTRLTVT.

The chain is built from TRBV21-1 and TRBJ2-1; TRBD2 reflects the table's D call only, with no check against the DNA. TRBV21-1 is flagged as a pseudogene. The CDR3 sequence is 17 residues long. CDR3 nucleotide sequence: TGTGCCAGCAGCACCCAGGGTGGAGGGTTGGTGTACAATGAGCAGTTCTTC. It encodes CASSTQGGGLVYNEQFF.

The genes are TRBV10-3 and TRBJ2-3, with D uncertain. The CDR3 is made up of 15 amino acids. CDR1 is ENHRY and CDR2 is SYGVKD in the germline V gene. V was shortened by 4 bases and J by 1 base, with 12 bases between the two germline ends. The CDR3 bases are TGTGCCATCAGTGCGGGTCCTGGCGGCACAGATACGCAGTATTTT. Protein: CAISAGPGGTDTQYF.